These 30 T cell receptor beta chains came from one sample sequenced in a study of blood T cells in healthy people across ages. Combining a sample-barcoded 5' primer with a J-beta primer mix, a second PCR ran for about 7 to 11 cycles. A single record per CDR3 protein comes from TCRdb applying MiXCR to the 5' RACE reads. The sample yields some 1.4 million distinct CDR3 sequences, around 42% seen once. The sequenced sample consisted of blood. These receptor sequences come from a woman under 30 in good health.

The CDR3 nucleotides are TGTGCCAGCAGCCAAGATGCGGAGCGGGGCTACGAGCAGTACTTC. As protein: CASSQDAERGYEQYF. The V gene is TRBV4-2, the J gene TRBJ2-7; 7 bases fit TRBD2. Germline V gene data show CDR1 as LGHNA and CDR2 as YNFKEQ. The CDR3 consists of 15 residues. The V segment lost 0 bases and the J segment 3 bases; nucleotides outside the gene matches: 5.

This chain connects TRBV20-1 to TRBJ2-5; 7 positions agree with TRBD2. Trimming at V came to 0 bases and at J to 3 bases, leaving 7 bases not matched to a gene. The CDR3 totals 15 residues. From germline, CDR1 is DFQATT and CDR2 SNEGSKA (reference sequence). CDR3 sequence: CSARDFGLAEETQYF. The CDR3 region has the DNA TGCAGTGCTAGAGATTTCGGGCTAGCGGAAGAGACCCAGTACTTC.

This clonotype has only a few counts. The chain couples TRBV4-1 to TRBJ2-1; no clear D. Trimming left V 0 bases short and J 11 bases short, with 14 bases between. CDR3 length equals 14 residues. The V gene's germline CDR1 is MGHRA and CDR2 YSYEKL. The CDR3 nucleotides read TGCGCCAGCAGCCAAGATCTGGACCCCGCCAAGCAGTTCTTC. Protein product: CASSQDLDPAKQFF.

This rearrangement joins TRBV20-1 to TRBJ1-1; D is possibly TRBD1 (5 bases). CDR1 is DFQATT, CDR2 SNEGSKA, per germline (reference sequence). V lost 6 bases and J lost 0, with 14 bases in between. This CDR3 has 14 residues. CDR3 in DNA: TGCAGTGCCGTCCCGGGACCGCTGAACACTGAAGCTTTCTTT. It codes for CSAVPGPLNTEAFF.

V and J are TRBV6-5 and TRBJ2-3; the D is unclear. V was clipped by 2 bases and J by 3 bases, with 12 bases between them. This CDR3 is built from 15 residues. Germline CDR1 is MNHEY and CDR2 is SVGAGI. CDR3 in DNA: TGTGCCAGCAGTTACCGGCCCGTGGGGACAGATACGCAGTATTTT. It encodes CASSYRPVGTDTQYF.

This clonotype was recorded at least ten times. The chain couples TRBV29-1 to TRBJ2-7; TRBD1 is a possible D gene (5 bases). Trimming pared 7 bases from V and 1 base from J, leaving 17 bases between. Germline CDR1 is SQVTM and CDR2 is ANQGSEA. The CDR3 is 14 amino acids. The CDR3 region is CSGVRQGSSYEQYF. CDR3 bases: TGCAGCGGGGTTCGGCAGGGTAGTTCCTACGAGCAGTACTTC.

This sequence joins TRBV6-1 and TRBJ1-2; D is perhaps TRBD1 (5 bases). Germline V gene lookup returns CDR1 MNHNS and CDR2 SASEGT. CDR3 length: 13 residues. Trimming left V 8 bases short and J 8 bases short, with 18 bases between. The CDR3 region has the DNA TGTGCCAGCCAGAACCTTGCGGGGGACGGCTACACCTTC. This encodes CASQNLAGDGYTF.

The chain uses TRBV2 and TRBJ2-7; TRBD2 might be the D (6 bases). In germline, CDR1 is SNHLY, CDR2 FYNNEI. V lost 1 base and J 4 bases, leaving 17 bases between the germline ends. The CDR3 sequence is 16 residues long. This CDR3 reads CASSEGPGLQLYEQYF. The CDR3 DNA follows: TGTGCCAGCAGTGAAGGTCCGGGACTCCAACTTTACGAGCAGTACTTC.

This clonotype was observed at least ten times. The rearrangement joins TRBV10-3 to TRBJ2-3; D unresolved. The V end lost 8 bases, the J end lost 4 bases, and 10 bases lay between the germline ends. The CDR3 is 12 residues long. Germline V gene sequence: CDR1 ENHRY, CDR2 SYGVKD. The DNA of the CDR3 is TGTGCCATCGCCCTCGATTCAGATACGCAGTATTTT. Its translation: CAIALDSDTQYF.

The chain recombines TRBV18 with TRBJ1-1; D unclear. Trimming shortened V by 7 bases and J by 0 bases, and 9 bases separated the two germline ends. CDR3 length: 13 amino acids. The germline CDR1 and CDR2 sequences are KGHSH and LQKENI. DNA of the CDR3: TGTGCCAGCTTTTACGGTTTGAACACTGAAGCTTTCTTT. Its translation is CASFYGLNTEAFF.

In this sample, this clonotype turned up a few times. The rearrangement uses TRBV10-3 and TRBJ2-1; 10 nucleotides line up with TRBD2. The CDR3 extends over 16 amino acids. The germline V gene encodes CDR1 ENHRY and CDR2 SYGVKD. After removal of 11 bases from V and 3 bases from J, the junction contained 13 bases not matched to a gene. CDR3 sequence: CAVGVLAGGLYNEQFF. The CDR3 DNA reads TGTGCCGTAGGAGTCTTAGCGGGGGGCCTCTACAATGAGCAGTTCTTC.

The V gene is TRBV6-5, the J gene TRBJ1-2; no clear D gene. The CDR3 has 13 residues. CDR1 and CDR2 (germline): MNHEY, SVGAGI. Between the trimmed V and J ends, which lost 7 bases and 2 bases, there was a span of 11 bases. The CDR3 sequence: CASTRWRNYGYTF. DNA of the CDR3: TGTGCCAGCACGAGGTGGAGAAACTATGGCTACACCTTC.

The chain joins TRBV20-1 to TRBJ2-1; 9 bases align to TRBD2. Germline trimming cut 0 bases from V and 4 bases from J; bases unmatched to any gene: 7. This CDR3 comprises 16 residues. Per germline, CDR1 DFQATT and CDR2 SNEGSKA (reference sequence). For the CDR3, the DNA is TGCAGTGCTAGAGATCCCGGGACTAGCCTTTACAATGAGCAGTTCTTC. Its protein product is CSARDPGTSLYNEQFF.

V is TRBV2 and J is TRBJ2-5; 10 positions match TRBD2. CDR1 and CDR2 (germline): SNHLY, FYNNEI. V was clipped by 8 bases and J by 11 bases; unmatched bases: 17. The CDR3 spans 15 residues. The CDR3 is CASLSTSGPYNEQYF. In DNA form, the CDR3 reads TGTGCCAGCCTCTCGACTAGCGGGCCTTACAATGAGCAGTACTTC.

The V and J genes are TRBV12-3 or TRBV12-4 and TRBJ2-3; D gene ambiguous. Trimming removed 2 bases from V and 0 bases from J, with 9 bases in between. CDR3 size: 15 residues. CDR3 residues: CASSLRASSTDTQYF. The CDR3 nucleotides read TGTGCCAGCAGTTTACGCGCCTCTAGCACAGATACGCAGTATTTT.

V gene TRBV5-5 combines with J gene TRBJ2-1, with no clear D. The J call may be in error: the DNA end matches TRBJ2-7 better. The CDR3 runs 12 residues. CDR1 SGHKS and CDR2 YYEKEE come from the germline V gene (reference sequence). The DNA of the CDR3 is TGTGCCAGCAGCCGTCTCGACAATGAGCAGTACTTC. It encodes CASSRLDNEQYF.

V is TRBV30 and J is TRBJ1-5; 8 bases line up with TRBD1. Germline lookup yields CDR1 GTSNPN and CDR2 SVGIG (reference sequence). The CDR3 has 15 amino acids. V dropped 1 base and J dropped 2; count of bases not matched to a gene: 4. This CDR3 is CAWSGGQGGNQPQHF. The CDR3, as DNA: TGTGCCTGGAGTGGAGGACAGGGCGGCAATCAGCCCCAGCATTTT. Filled out from reference TRBV30 and TRBJ1-5, the complete variable domain reads SQTIHQWPATLVQPVGSPLSLECTVEGTSNPNLYWYRQAAGRGLQLLFYSVGIGQISSEVPQNLSASRPQDRQFILSSKKLLLSDSGFYLCAWSGGQGGNQPQHFGDGTRLSIL.

The chain combines TRBV6-6 with TRBJ1-1; tentative D call: TRBD1 (5 bases). The ends were cut back, 6 bases at V and 1 base at J, with 12 bases in the middle. The CDR3 is made up of 14 amino acids. CDR1 is MNHNY, CDR2 SVGAGI, per germline (reference sequence). CDR3 amino acids: CASSRDTGNTEAFF. The CDR3 DNA reads TGTGCCAGCAGCCGAGACACAGGGAACACTGAAGCTTTCTTT.

The chain recombines TRBV12-3 or TRBV12-4 with TRBJ2-3; D remains unclear. With 8 bases removed from V and 4 bases from J, the gap between germline ends came to 16 bases. This CDR3 comprises 14 residues. CDR3 loop: CASANPWSADTQYF. CDR3 nucleotide sequence: TGTGCCAGCGCAAACCCCTGGAGCGCAGATACGCAGTATTTT.

This clonotype turned up a few times. This chain connects TRBV7-6 to TRBJ2-7; 8 bases map to TRBD1. Germline V gene data show CDR1 as SGHVS and CDR2 as FNYEAQ. The CDR3 consists of 15 residues. J gave up 7 bases and V 3 bases, and 11 bases lay outside the gene matches. This chain's CDR3 is CASSLQGAPIYEQYF. The DNA of the CDR3 is TGTGCCAGCAGCTTGCAGGGGGCCCCAATTTATGAGCAGTACTTC.

This clonotype was seen only a few times. J is TRBJ1-4 and V is TRBV25-1, with TRBD1 matching over 7 bases. This CDR3 spans 15 amino acids. Germline V gives CDR1 MGHDK, CDR2 SYGVNS. Trimming at V came to 8 bases and at J to 4 bases, leaving 10 bases not matched to a gene. The CDR3 region is CASHPTGALNEKLFF. The CDR3 coding sequence is TGTGCCAGCCATCCTACAGGGGCCCTTAATGAAAAACTGTTTTTT. Complete variable domain (other parts from reference TRBV25-1 and TRBJ1-4): EADIYQTPRYLVIGTGKKITLECSQTMGHDKMYWYQQDPGMELHLIHYSYGVNSTEKGDLSSESTVSRIRTEHFPLTLESARPSHTSQYLCASHPTGALNEKLFFGSGTQLSVL.

This clonotype was observed many times. The genes are TRBV27 and TRBJ2-1; TRBD2 matches 9 bases. Germline V lookup: CDR1 MNHEY, CDR2 SMNVEV (reference sequence). There are 16 residues in the CDR3. J was trimmed by 8 bases and V by 5 bases; bases with no gene match: 13. As DNA, the CDR3 is TGTGCCAGCAGTCCCGTTGGTAGCGGGGGCTTGGATGAGCAGTTCTTC. Its protein is CASSPVGSGGLDEQFF.

The chain is built from TRBV18 and TRBJ2-6; the D is unclear. V lost 0 bases to trimming and J lost 0 bases, with 6 bases between them. The CDR3 runs 16 residues. Germline V gene sequence: CDR1 KGHSH, CDR2 LQKENI. The CDR3 coding sequence is TGTGCCAGCTCACCACCGAGAGTCTCTGGGGCCAACGTCCTGACTTTC. Amino acids: CASSPPRVSGANVLTF.

The chain carries TRBV6-1 and TRBJ2-3; D could derive from TRBD1 or TRBD2 (6 bases each). The CDR3 extends over 15 amino acids. Trimming took off 7 bases at V and 2 bases at J, with 16 bases between the two ends. CDR1 and CDR2 (germline): MNHNS, SASEGT. The DNA for the CDR3 is TGTGCCAGCACCGAGTGGGGGGCGTTCACAGATACGCAGTATTTT. Translation: CASTEWGAFTDTQYF.

Concerning this clonotype: With a much larger clone just one base away, this may be a read error. The chain couples TRBV29-1 to TRBJ2-7; D possibly corresponds to TRBD1 (6 bases). The V end lost 6 bases, the J end lost 3 bases, and 15 bases lay between the germline ends. In germline, CDR1 is SQVTM, CDR2 ANQGSEA. The CDR3 contains 13 residues. The CDR3 DNA is TGCAGCGTCGGGGACACATCAAACTACGAGCAGTACTTC. It is translated as CSVGDTSNYEQYF.

This clonotype was counted between two and nine times. The chain employs TRBV6-1 and TRBJ2-5; a weak D match, TRBD2 (6 bases). V gave up 0 bases and J gave up 5 bases, with 13 bases separating them. CDR1 is MNHNS and CDR2 is SASEGT in the germline V gene. CDR3 length: 15 amino acids. The CDR3 reads CASSEAAGSAETQYF. The DNA for the CDR3 is TGTGCCAGCAGTGAAGCCGCGGGGAGCGCGGAGACCCAGTACTTC.

This clonotype was seen only a few times. The chain combines TRBV5-1 with TRBJ1-4; 9 bases line up with TRBD1. The germline V gene has CDR1 SGHRS and CDR2 YFSETQ. Trimming at V came to 4 bases and at J to 10 bases, leaving 8 bases not matched to a gene. The CDR3 has 14 amino acids. The CDR3 DNA reads TGCGCCAGCAGCCCGGGACAGGGACCGCCAAAACTGTTTTTT. Translation gives CASSPGQGPPKLFF. Full variable domain (remainder filled in from reference TRBV5-1 and TRBJ1-4): KAGVTQTPRYLIKTRGQQVTLSCSPISGHRSVSWYQQTPGQGLQFLFEYFSETQRNKGNFPGRFSGRQFSNSRSEMNVSTLELGDSALYLCASSPGQGPPKLFFGSGTQLSVL.

This clonotype was picked up one time. The chain combines TRBV5-1 with TRBJ2-1; 8 bases are a match to TRBD1. TRBJ2-7 explains the end of the DNA better; the J call may be wrong. Germline loops: CDR1 SGHRS, CDR2 YFSETQ. The CDR3 length is 16 residues. The DNA of the CDR3 is TGCGCCAGCAGCGATTACCATCAGGGGGCCTACAATGAGCAGTACTTC. It translates to CASSDYHQGAYNEQYF.

Judged by abundance, this clonotype is medium-sized. V is TRBV7-9 and J is TRBJ2-1; 14 bases match TRBD2. Germline V CDR1 and CDR2: SEHNR, FQNEAQ (reference sequence). The CDR3 has 18 amino acids. The ends lost 4 bases at V and 7 bases at J; junction bases unmatched: 12. The CDR3 sequence: CASSYLPGLAGGGNEQFF. CDR3 DNA sequence: TGTGCCAGCAGCTACCTGCCTGGACTAGCGGGAGGAGGAAATGAGCAGTTCTTC.

Of note for this clonotype: A junction end diverges from the germline sequence, so it may reflect a read error. The J gene is TRBJ2-1, the V gene TRBV27, with 11 positions matching TRBD2. The CDR3 is made up of 15 amino acids. CDR1 is MNHEY, CDR2 SMNVEV, per germline (reference sequence). The CDR3 DNA reads TGTGCTAGCAGAACGGGACTAGCGGCGTTGTATGAGCAGTTCTTC. Encoded protein: CASRTGLAALYEQFF.